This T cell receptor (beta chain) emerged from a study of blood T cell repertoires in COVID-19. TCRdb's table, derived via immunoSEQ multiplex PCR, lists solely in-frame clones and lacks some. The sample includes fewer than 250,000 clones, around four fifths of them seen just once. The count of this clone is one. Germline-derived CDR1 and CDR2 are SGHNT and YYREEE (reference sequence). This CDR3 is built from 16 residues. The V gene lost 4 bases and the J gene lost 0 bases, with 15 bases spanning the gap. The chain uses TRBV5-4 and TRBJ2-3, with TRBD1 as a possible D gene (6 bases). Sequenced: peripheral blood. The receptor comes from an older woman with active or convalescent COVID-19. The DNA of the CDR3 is TGTGCCAGCAGCCTCGGGACATTTAGAAGCACAGATACGCAGTATTTT. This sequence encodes CASSLGTFRSTDTQYF.